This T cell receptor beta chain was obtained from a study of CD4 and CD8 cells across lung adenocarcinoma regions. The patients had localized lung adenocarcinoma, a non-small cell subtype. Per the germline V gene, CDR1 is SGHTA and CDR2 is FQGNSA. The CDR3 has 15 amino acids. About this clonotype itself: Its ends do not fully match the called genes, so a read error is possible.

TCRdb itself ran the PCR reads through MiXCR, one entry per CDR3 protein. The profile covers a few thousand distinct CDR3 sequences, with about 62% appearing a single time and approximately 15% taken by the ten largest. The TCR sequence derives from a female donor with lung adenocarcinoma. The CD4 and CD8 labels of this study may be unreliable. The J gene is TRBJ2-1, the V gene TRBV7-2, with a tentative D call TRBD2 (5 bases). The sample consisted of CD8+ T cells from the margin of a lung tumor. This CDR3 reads CASRMAGVSSNEQFF. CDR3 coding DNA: TGTGCCAGCAGAATGGCGGGTGTCTCCTCCAATGAGCAGTTCTTC.